This passage covers 29 T cell receptor beta chains from one sample sequenced in a study of blood T cell repertoires in COVID-19. Generated by immunoSEQ multiplex PCR, the TCRdb table keeps only in-frame clones and is missing some. The table has tens of thousands of clones, approximately 90% seen once. Material: peripheral blood. The receptors shown here come from a man aged 55-75 years with acute or convalescent COVID-19.

This clone has only a few counts. The chain carries TRBV7-9 and TRBJ2-1; D possibly corresponds to TRBD1 (6 bases). The length of the CDR3 is 15 residues. Germline-derived CDR1 and CDR2 are SEHNR and FQNEAQ (reference sequence). The V end was cut by 5 bases, the J end by 0 bases, with 11 bases between. CDR3 region: CASSPRGNSYNEQFF. The CDR3, as DNA: TGTGCCAGCAGCCCTAGGGGGAACTCCTACAATGAGCAGTTCTTC.

This chain connects TRBV3-1 (or the pseudogene TRBV3-2) to TRBJ2-1, with a possible D match to TRBD2 (6 bases). The CDR3 spans 13 residues. V was shortened by 0 bases and J by 10 bases, with 10 bases between the two germline ends. CDR1 is LGHDT and CDR2 is YNNKEL in the germline V gene (reference sequence). CDR3 coding DNA: TGTGCCAGCAGCCAAGAACATGGGGGGGAGCAGTTCTTC. Protein sequence: CASSQEHGGEQFF.

The J gene is TRBJ2-1, the V gene TRBV7-6; 9 bases agree with TRBD1. The CDR3 contains 16 residues. CDR1 and CDR2 from the germline V gene are SGHVS and FNYEAQ. The junction had 13 bases not matched to a gene; V was cut back by 5 bases and J by 8 bases. The CDR3 DNA reads TGTGCCAGCAGCCCCCCGGGGACAGGGTCATTAGATGAGCAGTTCTTC. This translates into CASSPPGTGSLDEQFF.

The chain uses TRBV6-2 or TRBV6-3 and TRBJ1-5; perhaps TRBD1 as D (6 bases). This CDR3 contains 14 residues. Germline assignment: CDR1 MNHEY and CDR2 SVGEGT. With 5 bases removed from V and 5 bases from J, the gap between germline ends came to 13 bases. CDR3 nucleotides: TGTGCCAGCAGTCTCGACAGGAGAGATCAGCCCCAGCATTTT. Translating gives CASSLDRRDQPQHF.

The CDR3 sequence: CASSRDRGDTQYF. The CDR3 bases are TGTGCCAGCAGCCGGGACAGAGGAGATACGCAGTATTTT. V usage is TRBV7-2 and J usage is TRBJ2-3, with TRBD1 matching 7 bases. Germline V gene lookup returns CDR1 SGHTA and CDR2 FQGNSA. The CDR3 loop spans 13 amino acids. The ends lost 5 bases at V and 5 bases at J; junction bases unmatched: 4.

The chain combines TRBV27 with TRBJ2-7; unclear D gene. This CDR3 is built from 15 residues. Germline loops: CDR1 MNHEY, CDR2 SMNVEV (reference sequence). The V gene lost 6 bases and the J gene lost 7 bases, with 22 bases spanning the gap. The CDR3 loop reads CASRLTPSIDGEQYF. DNA of the CDR3: TGTGCCAGCAGACTAACCCCGAGCATAGACGGTGAGCAGTACTTC.

The rearrangement uses TRBV6-5 and TRBJ2-7; 10 bases agree with TRBD2. V shed 0 bases, J shed 2 bases, and the junction held 1 base outside the gene matches. The CDR3 totals 15 residues. Germline V gene data show CDR1 as MNHEY and CDR2 as SVGAGI. CDR3 protein: CASSYSSGRAYEQYF. The CDR3 DNA reads as TGTGCCAGCAGTTACTCGAGCGGGAGGGCCTACGAGCAGTACTTC.

The chain recombines TRBV7-2 with TRBJ2-1; D unresolved. There are 13 residues in the CDR3. V was shortened by 1 base and J by 3 bases, with 4 bases between the two germline ends. Per the germline V gene, CDR1 is SGHTA and CDR2 is FQGNSA. This CDR3 reads CASSLGLYNEQFF. The CDR3, as DNA: TGTGCCAGCAGCTTAGGACTCTACAATGAGCAGTTCTTC.

The chain employs TRBV6-6 and TRBJ2-7; perhaps TRBD1 as D (6 bases). This CDR3 comprises 15 residues. CDR1 is MNHNY and CDR2 is SVGAGI in the germline V gene (reference sequence). Deletions cut 6 bases from V and 0 bases from J, with 15 bases between. This CDR3 is CASSPRGLDSYEQYV. In nucleotides, the CDR3 is TGTGCCAGCAGCCCGAGGGGGTTGGACTCCTACGAGCAGTACGTC.

The chain employs TRBV19 and TRBJ2-2, with TRBD2 matching 13 bases. This CDR3 has 17 amino acids. V lost 5 bases, J lost 4 bases, and 7 bases stayed unmatched. Per the germline V gene, CDR1 is LNHDA and CDR2 is SQIVND (reference sequence). CDR3 bases: TGTGCCAGTAGTCTGCTATGGACTAGCGGGAGCACCGGGGAGCTGTTTTTT. Its translation: CASSLLWTSGSTGELFF.

The chain recombines TRBV9 with TRBJ2-7, with D possibly TRBD1 on 5 matching bases. This CDR3 has 17 amino acids. Germline V gives CDR1 SGDLS, CDR2 YYNGEE. The ends were cut back, 4 bases at V and 1 base at J, with 21 bases in the middle. The CDR3 loop reads CASSLDPQGMGSYEQYF. CDR3 nucleotides: TGTGCCAGCAGCTTAGACCCTCAGGGTATGGGGTCCTACGAGCAGTACTTC.

The genes are TRBV18 and TRBJ1-2; the match to TRBD1 covers 7 bases. The ends lost 5 bases at V and 4 bases at J; junction bases unmatched: 10. The CDR3 is made up of 15 amino acids. Germline V gives CDR1 KGHSH, CDR2 LQKENI. The CDR3 DNA is TGTGCCAGCTCAAGGGGGACAGTCGAAACCTATGGCTACACCTTC. It encodes CASSRGTVETYGYTF.

The rearrangement links TRBV6-5 to TRBJ1-1; D is possibly TRBD1 (5 bases). The V gene's germline CDR1 is MNHEY and CDR2 SVGAGI. Trimming took 5 bases from V and 1 from J, leaving 14 bases between them. The CDR3 contains 15 residues. The CDR3 nucleotides read TGTGCCAGCAGTCGCTCAGGGTCGGGGAACACTGAAGCTTTCTTT. Translated, it gives CASSRSGSGNTEAFF.

This chain links TRBV6-6 with TRBJ1-4; no clear D. Germline assignment: CDR1 MNHNY and CDR2 SVGAGI (reference sequence). The CDR3 has 14 amino acids. V was pared by 2 bases and J by 5 bases, with 9 bases between. CDR3 sequence (DNA): TGTGCCAGCAGTTACCGAGACATGAATGAAAAACTGTTTTTT. Protein: CASSYRDMNEKLFF.

This clone came up once. V and J are TRBV27 and TRBJ2-7; 10 nucleotides align to TRBD2. Trimming cost V 2 bases and J 10 bases; bases outside gene matches: 8. This CDR3 is built from 14 residues. CDR1 and CDR2 from the germline V gene are MNHEY and SMNVEV (reference sequence). The DNA for the CDR3 is TGTGCCAGCAGTTTACGGACTAGCGGTTTACTACAGTACTTC. Amino acids: CASSLRTSGLLQYF.

The chain employs TRBV30 and TRBJ1-5, with D unclear. V was trimmed by 0 bases and J by 2 bases, leaving 11 bases between them. CDR1 is GTSNPN and CDR2 is SVGIG in the germline V gene (reference sequence). The length of the CDR3 is 15 residues. This CDR3 reads CAWSVYRLGNQPQHF. CDR3 DNA: TGTGCCTGGAGTGTATACCGGCTAGGCAATCAGCCCCAGCATTTT.

The chain recombines TRBV14 with TRBJ2-1, with 14 nucleotides matching TRBD2. Germline CDR1 SGHDN, CDR2 FVKESK. After removal of 4 bases from V and 8 bases from J, the junction contained 7 bases not matched to a gene. The length of the CDR3 is 16 residues. CDR3 residues: CASSRHPGLAGDEQFF. DNA for the CDR3: TGTGCCAGCAGCCGACACCCGGGACTAGCGGGAGATGAGCAGTTCTTC. Full variable domain (remainder filled in from reference TRBV14 and TRBJ2-1): EAGVTQFPSHSVIEKGQTVTLRCDPISGHDNLYWYRRVMGKEIKFLLHFVKESKQDESGMPNNRFLAERTGGTYSTLKVQPAELEDSGVYFCASSRHPGLAGDEQFFGPGTRLTVL.

This clone has just one count. The V call is TRBV21-1, the J call TRBJ2-3; TRBD2 was called by the table and not checked on the DNA. TRBV21-1 is tagged as a pseudogene. The CDR3 length is 16 residues. The CDR3 sequence is CASSNQGTSDTDTQYF. CDR3 sequence (DNA): TGTGCCAGCAGCAATCAGGGGACTAGCGACACAGATACGCAGTATTTT.

V usage is TRBV6-6 and J usage is TRBJ1-6; possible D gene TRBD1, 5 bases. Germline CDR1 MNHNY, CDR2 SVGAGI (reference sequence). The V gene lost 7 bases and the J gene lost 9 bases, with 19 bases spanning the gap. This CDR3 has 15 amino acids. CDR3 in amino acids: CASNQEMGQGSPLHF. In nucleotides, the CDR3 is TGTGCCAGCAACCAGGAAATGGGGCAGGGTTCACCCCTCCACTTT.

The genes are TRBV19 and TRBJ2-3; 11 nucleotides align to TRBD2. The CDR3 has 16 residues. Germline lookup yields CDR1 LNHDA and CDR2 SQIVND (reference sequence). V lost 6 bases and J lost 6; bases outside the gene matches: 11. CDR3 nucleotide sequence: TGTGCCAGTAGGACCTTGACTAGCGGGGCGGGGGATACGCAGTATTTT. Amino acid sequence: CASRTLTSGAGDTQYF.

This chain uses TRBV2 with TRBJ2-7, with 14 nucleotides matching TRBD2. The V and J ends lost 6 bases and 7 bases, in that order; junction bases with no gene match: 5. There are 14 residues in the CDR3. Per germline, CDR1 SNHLY and CDR2 FYNNEI. The DNA for the CDR3 is TGTGCCAGCAGGGGACTAGCGGGAGTAGGGGAGCAGTACTTC. Residues: CASRGLAGVGEQYF.

This chain links TRBV14 with TRBJ2-6, with a weak D call TRBD1 (6 bases). There are 18 residues in the CDR3. V gave up 5 bases and J gave up 6 bases, with 23 bases separating them. In germline, CDR1 is SGHDN, CDR2 FVKESK. For the CDR3, the DNA is TGTGCCAGCAGCACGCAAATAACCAGGGGTCTAGAGGCCAACGTCCTGACTTTC. It translates to CASSTQITRGLEANVLTF.

The V call is TRBV7-8, the J call TRBJ1-1, with D tentatively TRBD1 (6 bases). Germline-derived CDR1 and CDR2 are SGHVS and FQNEAQ. The CDR3 consists of 14 residues. The ends were cut back, 4 bases at V and 1 base at J, with 10 bases in the middle. CDR3: CASSSRGWNTEAFF. The DNA for the CDR3 is TGTGCCAGCAGCTCCAGGGGCTGGAACACTGAAGCTTTCTTT.

The V call is TRBV18, the J call TRBJ2-2; D call uncertain. CDR3 length: 16 residues. V was clipped by 6 bases and J by 0 bases, with 14 bases between them. Looked up from germline, CDR1 is KGHSH and CDR2 is LQKENI. The CDR3 region is CASSPASFSNTGELFF. CDR3 in DNA: TGTGCCAGCTCCCCTGCTAGTTTCTCGAACACCGGGGAGCTGTTTTTT.

The V gene is TRBV6-6, the J gene TRBJ1-1; 10 nucleotides line up with TRBD1. Per the germline V gene, CDR1 is MNHNY and CDR2 is SVGAGI (reference sequence). J was trimmed by 1 base and V by 7 bases; bases with no gene match: 6. The CDR3 has 15 amino acids. The CDR3: CASKDRGRENTEAFF. The DNA of the CDR3 is TGTGCCAGCAAAGACAGGGGGCGGGAGAACACTGAAGCTTTCTTT.

The chain links TRBV18 to TRBJ1-3; possible D gene TRBD1, 5 bases. Trimming shortened V by 6 bases and J by 0 bases, and 18 bases separated the two germline ends. Germline V gene lookup returns CDR1 KGHSH and CDR2 LQKENI. The CDR3 totals 17 residues. The CDR3 sequence: CASSRERGYSSGNTIYF. The CDR3 DNA reads as TGTGCCAGCTCGCGAGAACGGGGGTATTCCTCTGGAAACACCATATATTTT.

This clone was detected once. The chain recombines TRBV20-1 with TRBJ1-1; a weak D match, TRBD1 (5 bases). Germline assignment: CDR1 DFQATT and CDR2 SNEGSKA (reference sequence). The CDR3 is made up of 10 amino acids. The germline V and J ends were trimmed by 2 bases and 11 bases, with 9 bases remaining between them. The CDR3 is CSARWGEAFF. Here the CDR3 DNA reads TGCAGTGCTAGATGGGGGGAGGCTTTCTTT.

V and J are TRBV5-4 and TRBJ1-4; TRBD1 matches at 7 bases. Per germline, CDR1 SGHNT and CDR2 YYREEE (reference sequence). Unmatched junction bases numbered 5, after V lost 4 bases and J lost 5 bases. This CDR3 is built from 14 residues. Written as DNA, the CDR3 is TGTGCCAGCAGCCCGGACAGGAGAAATGAAAAACTGTTTTTT. This codes for CASSPDRRNEKLFF.

This chain joins TRBV5-4 and TRBJ2-1; possibly TRBD2 for D (6 bases). Germline values: CDR1 SGHNT, CDR2 YYREEE (reference sequence). Trimming shortened V by 4 bases and J by 3 bases, and 17 bases separated the two germline ends. The length of the CDR3 is 16 residues. The CDR3 nucleotides are TGTGCCAGCAGCAACCCTCAAGCGGGCGACTACAATGAGCAGTTCTTC. Its protein product is CASSNPQAGDYNEQFF. Using reference TRBV5-4 and TRBJ2-1 for the parts outside the CDR3, the full variable domain is ETGVTQSPTHLIKTRGQQVTLRCSSQSGHNTVSWYQQALGQGPQFIFQYYREEENGRGNFPPRFSGLQFPNYSSELNVNALELDDSALYLCASSNPQAGDYNEQFFGPGTRLTVL.